This is a list of T cell receptor beta chains from one sample in a study of CD8+CD57+ T cells in acquired aplastic anemia. Each CDR3 protein is one row after TCRdb ran MiXCR on the reads. The sample consists of under 350,000 distinct CDR3 sequences, around three fifths of them appearing once. Sequenced sample: sorted CD4+, CD8+, or CD8+CD57+ T cells (not recorded which) from PBMCs. The receptor set was obtained from a human donor with aplastic anemia. The conserved cysteine and the conserved F or W are not part of the CDR3 here.

v_call,j_call,cdr3_aa
TRBV24-1,TRBJ2-2,ATSTDWGSDPGELF
TRBV12-3/TRBV12-4,TRBJ2-3,ASSLMTGGEFTDTQY
TRBV4-1,TRBJ1-4,ASSQGPQGATNEKLF
TRBV6-6,TRBJ2-1,ASSNAGDSTYNEQF
TRBV2,TRBJ1-2,ASTLLWGYT
TRBV24-1,TRBJ2-7,ASSYSSLPGPSSYEQY
TRBV2,TRBJ2-2,ASRVTVNTGELF
TRBV5-1,TRBJ2-1,ASSLASGSSYNEQF
TRBV30,TRBJ2-2,ASTGAGGPTGELF
TRBV9,TRBJ2-5,ASSAQWEETQY
TRBV7-8,TRBJ1-5,ASSHHNNNQPQH
TRBV25-1,TRBJ2-3,ASSELGGLEDTQY
TRBV15,TRBJ2-1,ATSRVRDNEQF
TRBV29-1,TRBJ1-1,SVGAEGGADTEAF
TRBV7-9,TRBJ1-6,ASTLFRDPYSPLH
TRBV5-1,TRBJ1-3,ASSGGGYTIY
TRBV7-6,TRBJ2-3,ASSLAGPLLSADTQY
TRBV7-2,TRBJ1-5,ASSLAGTSQDRPKTLGSNQPQH
TRBV7-8,TRBJ2-7,ASSRGLEQY
TRBV7-3,TRBJ2-5,ASSLLENQY
TRBV6-1,TRBJ1-4,ASTLTREEKLF
TRBV3-1,TRBJ2-1,ASSQENARTTEQF
TRBV5-5,TRBJ2-3,ATGRESTDTQY
TRBV10-2,TRBJ1-2,ASFIPAGKDYGYT
TRBV7-3,TRBJ1-1,ASSTSGGETEAF
TRBV20-1,TRBJ2-5,SARPGLAGEETQY
TRBV29-1,TRBJ2-3,SVGFGVFTDTQY
TRBV10-3,TRBJ1-2,AISEGQNYGYT
TRBV2,TRBJ1-6,ASSEGAYNSPLH
TRBV7-9,TRBJ1-1,ASSQDGRVVTEAF
TRBV7-8,TRBJ1-1,ASSILEVAEAF